This T cell receptor (beta chain) derives from a study of blood T cell repertoires in COVID-19. In the original processing: Reference gene primer amplification gave nucleated cell count estimates. The method was immunoSEQ multiplex PCR; TCRdb's version includes in-frame clones alone and lacks a portion of them. The V and J calls and the clone size are those of that table, but D and trimming were determined from the DNA. Altogether roughly 34,000 clones are present, 80% being singletons, with the ten largest covering around 30%. This receptor was identified in an elderly man with acute or convalescent COVID-19. The sample comprised peripheral blood.

The CDR3, as DNA: TGTGCCTGGACCTCTAGCGGGCCCATCTACGAGCAGTACTTC. This translates into CAWTSSGPIYEQYF. The J gene is TRBJ2-7, the V gene TRBV30; 8 bases align to TRBD2. The CDR3 totals 14 residues. V lost 4 bases to trimming and J lost 3 bases; unmatched junction nucleotides: 8. Germline CDR1 GTSNPN, CDR2 SVGIG (reference sequence).